The 30 T cell receptor beta chains listed next were all sequenced from one sample in a study of control samples from healthy donors and cancer patients. The repertoire was sequenced with immunoSEQ multiplex PCR; TCRdb's copy has only in-frame clones and lacks some. The table includes about 160,000 clones, about 90% detected once. The sample taken for sequencing was blood. These receptors all come from a man in his thirties or forties in good health.

The chain has TRBV1 and TRBJ1-5; the table's D call of TRBD1 was not tested on the DNA. TRBV1 is shown as a pseudogene. The CDR3 has 17 amino acids. For the CDR3, the DNA is TGCACCAATAGCCGGGACAACAGCGATTATAGCAATCAGCCCCAGCATTTT. Translating it yields CTNSRDNSDYSNQPQHF.

The rearrangement uses TRBV6-4 and TRBJ1-5; D unclear. The CDR3 is 14 residues long. Germline CDR1 MRHNA, CDR2 SNTAGT. Trimming cost V 8 bases and J 6 bases, with 17 bases left between them. CDR3 coding DNA: TGTGCCAGCTCCGAGCAGGCGGTAGGTCAGCCCCAGCATTTT. It codes for CASSEQAVGQPQHF.

This clone has only one observation. The V and J genes are TRBV13 and TRBJ1-5, with a weak D call TRBD1 (5 bases). The CDR3 runs 14 residues. The germline CDR1 and CDR2 sequences are PRHDT and FYEKMQ (reference sequence). Deletions cut 6 bases from V and 0 bases from J, with 9 bases between. This chain's CDR3 is CASSIGASNQPQHF. In DNA, the CDR3 is TGTGCCAGCAGTATCGGGGCTAGCAATCAGCCCCAGCATTTT.

This clone has just one count. This chain links TRBV7-2 with TRBJ2-4; maybe TRBD1 (6 bases). This CDR3 spans 14 amino acids. Trimming removed 3 bases at V and 2 bases at J, with 8 bases between. Germline V gene data show CDR1 as SGHTA and CDR2 as FQGNSA. CDR3 in DNA: TGTGCCAGCAGCTTCGGGACACCCAAAAACATTCAGTACTTC. Protein: CASSFGTPKNIQYF.

This clone was counted once. V is TRBV7-9 and J is TRBJ1-4; TRBD1 matches at 7 bases. The CDR3 consists of 14 residues. Germline-derived CDR1 and CDR2 are SEHNR and FQNEAQ (reference sequence). V shed 5 bases, J shed 2 bases, and the junction held 2 bases outside the gene matches. CDR3 amino acids: CASSQGGTNEKLFF. As DNA, the CDR3 is TGTGCCAGCAGCCAGGGGGGGACTAATGAAAAACTGTTTTTT.

The table lists this clone with a few counts. The chain carries TRBV28 and TRBJ2-7; D is possibly TRBD2 (6 bases). The CDR3 totals 13 residues. V dropped 5 bases and J dropped 8 bases, with 16 bases sitting between them. In germline, CDR1 is MDHEN, CDR2 SYDVKM. CDR3 nucleotides: TGTGCCAGCAGTCTCCCTCCCGGGAGTCAGCAGTACTTC. This sequence encodes CASSLPPGSQQYF.

The V and J genes are TRBV5-1 and TRBJ2-1; weak D call: TRBD2 (6 bases). Germline assignment: CDR1 SGHRS and CDR2 YFSETQ. There are 15 residues in the CDR3. Trimming removed 4 bases at V and 7 bases at J, with 18 bases between. CDR3 nucleotides: TGCGCCAGCAGCCTAGCCGTGGGGGAGGTGAATGAGCAGTTCTTC. It is translated as CASSLAVGEVNEQFF.

V is TRBV6-5 and J is TRBJ2-1; the D gene is possibly TRBD2 (6 bases). Trimming stripped 6 bases from V and 12 bases from J, with 15 bases between. In germline, CDR1 is MNHEY, CDR2 SVGAGI. This CDR3 has 12 amino acids. The CDR3 DNA is TGTGCCAGCAGACACGGACGGGGAGGGCAGTTCTTC. Encoded protein: CASRHGRGGQFF.

The V and J genes are TRBV4-1 and TRBJ2-1, with no clear D. Trimming took off 1 base at V and 15 bases at J, with 22 bases between the two ends. The CDR3 length is 15 residues. Germline loops: CDR1 MGHRA, CDR2 YSYEKL. CDR3 sequence reads: CASSQGGMYRESLFF. DNA for the CDR3: TGCGCCAGCAGCCAAGGGGGTATGTATAGGGAAAGCCTGTTCTTC.

The rearrangement uses TRBV7-2 and TRBJ1-6, with TRBD1 identical over 8 bases. Germline-derived CDR1 and CDR2 are SGHTA and FQGNSA. The V segment lost 8 bases and the J segment 1 base; nucleotides outside the gene matches: 10. This CDR3 has 17 amino acids. CDR3 in DNA: TGTGCCAGCCACCAGGGGCAGGGGGCTTCCTATAATTCACCCCTCCACTTT. Amino acid sequence: CASHQGQGASYNSPLHF.

The chain has TRBV5-8 and TRBJ2-7; 9 positions agree with TRBD1. The germline V gene encodes CDR1 SGHTS and CDR2 YDEGEE. With V trimmed by 4 bases and J by 3 bases, 5 bases remained unmatched. The CDR3 runs to 14 residues. The CDR3 is CASSRQGGNYEQYF. The CDR3 DNA follows: TGTGCCAGCAGCCGACAGGGGGGAAACTACGAGCAGTACTTC.

This chain joins TRBV27 and TRBJ1-6; possible D gene TRBD1, 5 bases. Trimming pared 2 bases from V and 2 bases from J, leaving 10 bases between. Per germline, CDR1 MNHEY and CDR2 SMNVEV (reference sequence). The CDR3 sequence is 16 residues long. The CDR3 spells CASSLNGATYNSPLHF. CDR3 bases: TGTGCCAGCAGTTTAAATGGGGCGACCTATAATTCACCCCTCCACTTT.

The CDR3 region has the DNA TGTGCCAGTCAACCGGGACTAGCGGGGGGGAGCTCCTACAATGAGCAGTTCTTC. Translation gives CASQPGLAGGSSYNEQFF. V gene TRBV2 combines with J gene TRBJ2-1, with 16 bases aligning to TRBD2. Germline V lookup: CDR1 SNHLY, CDR2 FYNNEI. J was trimmed by 0 bases and V by 9 bases; bases with no gene match: 8. The CDR3 has 18 amino acids. Variable domain in full (rest from reference TRBV2 and TRBJ2-1): EPEVTQTPSHQVTQMGQEVILRCVPISNHLYFYWYRQILGQKVEFLVSFYNNEISEKSEIFDDQFSVERPDGSNFTLKIRSTKLEDSAMYFCASQPGLAGGSSYNEQFFGPGTRLTVL.

This rearrangement joins TRBV9 to TRBJ1-5; D is unclear. The CDR3 runs to 15 residues. Between the trimmed V and J ends, which lost 0 bases and 2 bases, there was a span of 9 bases. The germline V gene encodes CDR1 SGDLS and CDR2 YYNGEE. CDR3 nucleotides: TGTGCCAGCAGCGTAGGAGGGTCGGGCAATCAGCCCCAGCATTTT. This gives the protein CASSVGGSGNQPQHF.

CDR3 loop: CASTQGGTYEQYF. The DNA for the CDR3 is TGTGCCAGCACCCAAGGAGGAACCTACGAGCAGTACTTC. The rearrangement uses TRBV6-5 and TRBJ2-7, with a tentative D call TRBD2 (5 bases). From germline, CDR1 is MNHEY and CDR2 SVGAGI. V was cut by 7 bases and J by 2 bases, with 12 bases left in between. CDR3 size: 13 residues.

The V call is TRBV27, the J call TRBJ1-1; D not resolved. CDR1 MNHEY and CDR2 SMNVEV come from the germline V gene (reference sequence). V was cut by 8 bases and J by 0 bases, with 19 bases left in between. The CDR3 extends over 16 amino acids. CDR3 in amino acids: CASGSRRRPMNTEAFF. CDR3 nucleotide sequence: TGTGCCAGCGGGAGTCGAAGGCGTCCGATGAACACTGAAGCTTTCTTT.

CDR3 in DNA: TGTGCCAGCAGCTCCGCCCGGAGGGTTCGGAGCTCCTATAATTCACCCCTCCACTTT. Translation: CASSSARRVRSSYNSPLHF. The chain couples TRBV5-6 to TRBJ1-6; D call uncertain. Trimming left V 3 bases short and J 0 bases short, with 19 bases between. CDR1 and CDR2 (germline): SGHDT, YYEEEE. This CDR3 region has 19 residues.

The V gene is TRBV19, the J gene TRBJ2-7; perhaps TRBD1 as D (6 bases). The germline V gene has CDR1 LNHDA and CDR2 SQIVND (reference sequence). Trimming took 3 bases from V and 0 from J, leaving 15 bases between them. The CDR3 is 16 amino acids. CDR3 bases: TGTGCCAGTAGTATCATAGGACAGCAAAACTCCTACGAGCAGTACTTC. It yields the protein CASSIIGQQNSYEQYF. Full variable domain (remainder filled in from reference TRBV19 and TRBJ2-7): DGGITQSPKYLFRKEGQNVTLSCEQNLNHDAMYWYRQDPGQGLRLIYYSQIVNDFQKGDIAEGYSVSREKKESFPLTVTSAQKNPTAFYLCASSIIGQQNSYEQYFGPGTRLTVT.

The chain is built from TRBV9 and TRBJ2-4, with a weak D call TRBD2 (5 bases). The V gene lost 3 bases and the J gene lost 9 bases, with 13 bases spanning the gap. This CDR3 spans 13 amino acids. The germline V gene encodes CDR1 SGDLS and CDR2 YYNGEE. CDR3 in amino acids: CASSAQLGLIQYF. CDR3 in DNA: TGTGCCAGCAGCGCCCAACTAGGGCTCATTCAGTACTTC.

This sequence joins TRBV2 and TRBJ1-2; D not resolved. This CDR3 region has 11 residues. Germline CDR1 SNHLY, CDR2 FYNNEI. Trimming shortened V by 8 bases and J by 4 bases, and 8 bases separated the two germline ends. The CDR3 sequence: CASGDIYGYTF. The CDR3, as DNA: TGTGCCAGCGGCGACATCTATGGCTACACCTTC.

The V and J genes are TRBV9 and TRBJ2-7; maybe TRBD1 (6 bases). V was trimmed by 3 bases and J by 4 bases, leaving 17 bases between them. The CDR3 runs 15 residues. Per the germline V gene, CDR1 is SGDLS and CDR2 is YYNGEE. CDR3 sequence (DNA): TGTGCCAGCAGCGCCCGACAGGACGGGGTATACGAGCAGTACTTC. Protein sequence: CASSARQDGVYEQYF. The entire variable domain, with the rest obtained from reference TRBV9 and TRBJ2-7, is as follows: DSGVTQTPKHLITATGQRVTLRCSPRSGDLSVYWYQQSLDQGLQFLIQYYNGEERAKGNILERFSAQQFPDLHSELNLSSLELGDSALYFCASSARQDGVYEQYFGPGTRLTVT.

V usage is TRBV19 and J usage is TRBJ1-4; D unresolved. Trimming removed 0 bases from V and 5 bases from J, with 7 bases in between. CDR1 and CDR2 from the germline V gene are LNHDA and SQIVND (reference sequence). The CDR3 loop spans 14 amino acids. The CDR3 reads CASSIDLGNEKLFF. CDR3 DNA sequence: TGTGCCAGTAGTATAGATCTAGGGAATGAAAAACTGTTTTTT.

V and J are TRBV9 and TRBJ2-5; 10 bases line up with TRBD2. J was trimmed by 0 bases and V by 0 bases; bases with no gene match: 11. The CDR3 is made up of 19 amino acids. Per germline, CDR1 SGDLS and CDR2 YYNGEE. Written as DNA, the CDR3 is TGTGCCAGCAGCGTAGGCACAGCGGGGGGGCCTTTCAACCAAGAGACCCAGTACTTC. Protein product: CASSVGTAGGPFNQETQYF.

This sequence joins TRBV14 and TRBJ2-1, with 7 bases identical to TRBD1. The CDR3 has 14 residues. CDR1 and CDR2 from the germline V gene are SGHDN and FVKESK. With V trimmed by 8 bases and J by 9 bases, 13 bases remained unmatched. The CDR3, as DNA: TGTGCCAGCGCCCAGGGGGTTGTATACGGTGAGCAGTTCTTC. It yields the protein CASAQGVVYGEQFF.

V usage is TRBV3-1 (or the pseudogene TRBV3-2) and J usage is TRBJ1-2; no firm D call. From germline, CDR1 is LGHDT and CDR2 YNNKEL (reference sequence). The CDR3 runs 14 residues. With 1 base removed from V and 8 bases from J, the gap between germline ends came to 14 bases. CDR3 sequence reads: CASSQGTTRTGYTF. The CDR3, as DNA: TGTGCCAGCAGCCAAGGAACAACCAGGACGGGCTACACCTTC.

This clone has only one observation. The chain is built from TRBV14 and TRBJ1-3; 7 nucleotides line up with TRBD1. J lost 1 base, V lost 10 bases, and 13 bases had no gene match. Germline CDR1 SGHDN, CDR2 FVKESK. The CDR3 covers 16 residues. The CDR3 sequence: CATSQGGLMSGNTIYF. The CDR3, as DNA: TGTGCCACCTCACAAGGGGGCTTAATGTCTGGAAACACCATATATTTT.

The rearrangement uses TRBV5-8 and TRBJ2-5; the match to TRBD2 covers 12 bases. Germline values: CDR1 SGHTS, CDR2 YDEGEE. With 4 bases clipped from V and 5 bases from J, the junction kept 9 bases outside the gene matches. The CDR3 has 16 amino acids. The CDR3 protein is CASSRETSGGRETQYF. CDR3 nucleotide sequence: TGTGCCAGCAGCCGTGAGACTAGCGGGGGCAGGGAGACCCAGTACTTC.

The chain couples TRBV11-3 to TRBJ2-3, with 7 bases that match TRBD1. The CDR3 runs to 13 residues. The germline CDR1 and CDR2 sequences are SGHNT and YENEEA. V trimming: 5 bases; J trimming: 6 bases; junction bases outside the gene matches: 5. CDR3 DNA: TGTGCCAGCAGCCCAAGGGGGCTGGATACGCAGTATTTT. Translation gives CASSPRGLDTQYF.

The J gene is TRBJ2-3, the V gene TRBV19, with D maybe TRBD2 (6 bases). V lost 5 bases and J lost 0, with 21 bases in between. Germline values: CDR1 LNHDA, CDR2 SQIVND (reference sequence). This CDR3 comprises 18 residues. The CDR3 spells CASSADSARRDSTDTQYF. The CDR3 DNA reads TGTGCCAGTAGTGCCGACTCCGCCCGGCGGGATAGCACAGATACGCAGTATTTT.

The gene calls are TRBV27 and TRBJ2-3; D gene unclear. Germline V lookup: CDR1 MNHEY, CDR2 SMNVEV (reference sequence). The ends were cut back, 0 bases at V and 2 bases at J, with 6 bases in the middle. The CDR3 has 14 residues. The CDR3 protein is CASSLSHITDTQYF. CDR3 bases: TGTGCCAGCAGTTTATCCCACATCACAGATACGCAGTATTTT.